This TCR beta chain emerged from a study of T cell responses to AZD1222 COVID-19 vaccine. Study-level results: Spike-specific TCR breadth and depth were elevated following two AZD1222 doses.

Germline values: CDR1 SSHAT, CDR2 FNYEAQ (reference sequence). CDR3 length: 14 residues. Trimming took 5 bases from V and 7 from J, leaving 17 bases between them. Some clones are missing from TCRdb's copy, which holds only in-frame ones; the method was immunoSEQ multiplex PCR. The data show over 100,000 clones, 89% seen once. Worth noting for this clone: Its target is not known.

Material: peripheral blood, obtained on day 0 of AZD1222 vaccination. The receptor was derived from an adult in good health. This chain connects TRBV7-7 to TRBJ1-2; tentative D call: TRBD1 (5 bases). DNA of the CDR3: TGTGCCAGCAGCCCCATTGGGACGTCCAGTGGCTACACCTTC. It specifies CASSPIGTSSGYTF.